One sample yielded the 6 T cell receptor beta chains listed below, sequenced in a study of shared clonotypes between healthy human individuals. Cells designated naive CD8 were CD45RO-negative and were positively selected for CCR7, with terminally differentiated effector memory CD45RA+ cells excluded. Method: immunoSEQ multiplex PCR; TCRdb's copy keeps in-frame clones and lacks some. Here the sample spans about 2.1 million clones, roughly 95% being singletons. Specimen: naive CD8+ T cells from PBMCs. The receptors were sampled from a man between 18 and 29 years old in good health. Some clones in this sample may be carry-over from other donors' samples.

The chain couples TRBV9 to TRBJ1-1, with TRBD1 as a possible D gene (6 bases). The CDR3 contains 13 residues. Looked up from germline, CDR1 is SGDLS and CDR2 is YYNGEE. V gave up 5 bases and J gave up 4 bases, with 12 bases separating them. The CDR3 region is CASRRTGSTEAFF. CDR3 bases: TGTGCCAGCAGGAGAACAGGGTCCACTGAAGCTTTCTTT.

V and J are TRBV5-8 and TRBJ2-1; D gene unclear. The CDR3 spans 15 residues. Germline assignment: CDR1 SGHTS and CDR2 YDEGEE. Trimming left V 3 bases short and J 8 bases short, with 18 bases between. CDR3 DNA: TGTGCCAGCAGCTGGGTCCTGGGTTTTCACGATGAGCAGTTCTTC. This sequence encodes CASSWVLGFHDEQFF.

The chain recombines TRBV27 with TRBJ2-7; 9 positions match TRBD1. Per the germline V gene, CDR1 is MNHEY and CDR2 is SMNVEV (reference sequence). Trimming removed 6 bases from V and 1 base from J; junction bases left unmatched: 7. The CDR3 totals 15 residues. The CDR3 sequence: CASSTGTGLSYEQYF. CDR3 coding DNA: TGTGCCAGCAGCACCGGGACAGGGTTATCCTACGAGCAGTACTTC.

This clone was detected once. This chain joins TRBV28 and TRBJ1-6; 7 bases align to TRBD1. J lost 4 bases, V lost 5 bases, and 11 bases had no gene match. The CDR3 runs 17 residues. In germline, CDR1 is MDHEN, CDR2 SYDVKM. CDR3 sequence (DNA): TGTGCCAGCAGTATGGGGACAGACAATTCGTATAATTCACCCCTCCACTTT. Translation: CASSMGTDNSYNSPLHF.

The chain employs TRBV29-1 and TRBJ1-1; 9 nucleotides agree with TRBD1. The CDR3 runs to 15 residues. Germline trimming cut 4 bases from V and 1 base from J; bases unmatched to any gene: 7. The germline gives CDR1 SQVTM, CDR2 ANQGSEA. The CDR3 sequence is CSVAGTGIWNTEAFF. Here the CDR3 DNA reads TGCAGCGTTGCCGGGACAGGGATTTGGAACACTGAAGCTTTCTTT.

The chain carries TRBV28 and TRBJ1-1, with TRBD1 matching 7 bases. CDR3 length: 17 residues. Germline V CDR1 and CDR2: MDHEN, SYDVKM. Germline trimming cut 2 bases from V and 3 bases from J; bases unmatched to any gene: 12. The CDR3 coding sequence is TGTGCCAGCAGTTTAATAGACGAGACAGGGAGATACACTGAAGCTTTCTTT. Protein sequence: CASSLIDETGRYTEAFF.